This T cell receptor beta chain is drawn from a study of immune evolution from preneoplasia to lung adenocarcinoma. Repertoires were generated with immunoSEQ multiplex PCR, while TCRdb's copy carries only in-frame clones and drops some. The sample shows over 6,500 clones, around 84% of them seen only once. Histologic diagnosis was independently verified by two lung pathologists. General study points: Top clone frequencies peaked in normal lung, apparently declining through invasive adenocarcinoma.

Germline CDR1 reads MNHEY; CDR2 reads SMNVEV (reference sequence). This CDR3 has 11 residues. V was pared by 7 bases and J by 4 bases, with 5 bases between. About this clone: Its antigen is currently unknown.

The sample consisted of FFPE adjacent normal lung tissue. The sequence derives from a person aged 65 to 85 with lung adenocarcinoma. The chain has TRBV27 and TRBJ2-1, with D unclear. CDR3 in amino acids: CASNKYNEQFF. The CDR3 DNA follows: TGTGCCAGCAATAAGTACAATGAGCAGTTCTTC.